This entry is about one TCR beta chain. Its target is unknown. The V gene end was trimmed by 3 bases and the J gene end by 2 bases; junction bases not matched to a gene: 2. Germline lookup yields CDR1 MNHNS and CDR2 SASEGT. The CDR3 consists of 14 residues. CD45RO-negative cells were positively selected for CCR7, leaving out terminally differentiated effector memory CD45RA+ cells. Researchers ran the assay at a deep level. Only in-frame clones appear in the TCRdb table, and some are missing; sequencing was by immunoSEQ multiplex PCR. The repertoire includes roughly 590,000 clones, 95% to 96% of them detected once, and 0.085% to 0.11% sits in the top ten. This sample stems from a study of shared clonotypes between healthy human individuals. Study-level findings and limits: As a rule, naive subsets had a larger estimated richness than memory subsets.

The TCR sequence derives from a woman aged 25 to 39 in good health. The chain is built from TRBV6-1 and TRBJ2-7; 9 bases agree with TRBD2. Material: naive CD8+ T cells sorted from blood. Written as DNA, the CDR3 is TGTGCCAGCAGTGACCGACTAGCGGCCTACGAGCAGTACTTC. The encoded protein is CASSDRLAAYEQYF.